A single TCR beta chain is shown here with its context. The protocol was immunoSEQ multiplex PCR, while the TCRdb copy is restricted to in-frame clones and leaves out a portion. The data show some 95,000 clones, roughly 86% seen once. These data originate in a study of identifying expanded T cells in peripheral blood. During the collection period, no donor immune events like infections were recorded. The V end was cut by 2 bases, the J end by 2 bases, with 14 bases between. The CDR3 runs 16 residues. The germline gives CDR1 MGHDK, CDR2 SYGVNS. V is TRBV25-1 and J is TRBJ2-3; possibly TRBD2 for D (5 bases). The sequence was collected from a person aged 18 to 75 in good health. The sequenced sample was blood. The CDR3 DNA reads as TGTGCCAGCAGTGAACGGGGAGTTGAATTCACAGATACGCAGTATTTT. Protein sequence: CASSERGVEFTDTQYF. The variable domain in full, with the rest retrieved from reference TRBV25-1 and TRBJ2-3, is EADIYQTPRYLVIGTGKKITLECSQTMGHDKMYWYQQDPGMELHLIHYSYGVNSTEKGDLSSESTVSRIRTEHFPLTLESARPSHTSQYLCASSERGVEFTDTQYFGPGTRLTVL.